Shown below are 4 T cell receptor beta chains from a single sample sequenced in a study of breast tumors, draining lymph nodes, adjacent tissues. Each CDR3 protein is one row after TCRdb ran MiXCR on the multiplex PCR reads. The sample contains about 100,000 distinct CDR3 sequences, roughly 20% of which appear only once. The lymph nodes were axillary draining lymph nodes from breast cancer patients. Input material: axillary lymph node tissue. The receptors here all came from a female donor with breast cancer. Some clones in this sample may be carry-over from other donors' samples.

This clonotype was recorded many times. The rearrangement links TRBV12-3 or TRBV12-4 to TRBJ2-1; no definite D call. The ends were cut back, 10 bases at V and 3 bases at J, with 7 bases in the middle. CDR3 length: 11 amino acids. CDR3 amino acids: CATHYYNEQFF. The CDR3 nucleotides read TGTGCCACCCACTACTACAATGAGCAGTTCTTC.

Turning to this clonotype: A read error may be the cause here, since a much bigger clone is one base away. The V and J genes are TRBV6-5 and TRBJ2-1; D may be TRBD1 (6 bases). The CDR3 contains 13 residues. Germline CDR1 reads MNHEY; CDR2 reads SVGAGI. Trimming pared 8 bases from V and 6 bases from J, leaving 14 bases between. This CDR3 reads CASGTHRVNEQFF. The DNA of the CDR3 is TGTGCCAGCGGTACCCACAGGGTCAATGAGCAGTTCTTC.

This clonotype was observed many times. The V gene is TRBV5-1, the J gene TRBJ2-3; the D gene is possibly TRBD2 (6 bases). Germline values: CDR1 SGHRS, CDR2 YFSETQ. This CDR3 is 15 amino acids long. The ends were cut back, 5 bases at V and 2 bases at J, with 15 bases in the middle. The CDR3 nucleotides are TGCGCCAGCAGAGCCCGCGGGAAAGACACAGATACGCAGTATTTT. Amino acids: CASRARGKDTDTQYF. The full variable domain, rest sourced from reference TRBV5-1 and TRBJ2-3, is KAGVTQTPRYLIKTRGQQVTLSCSPISGHRSVSWYQQTPGQGLQFLFEYFSETQRNKGNFPGRFSGRQFSNSRSEMNVSTLELGDSALYLCASRARGKDTDTQYFGPGTRLTVL.

About this clonotype itself: A much larger clone lies one base from this, so it may be a read error. The chain has TRBV5-4 and TRBJ2-3, with D unresolved. Germline CDR1 is SGHNT and CDR2 is YYREEE (reference sequence). Trimming took 6 bases from V and 5 from J, leaving 10 bases between them. The CDR3 runs to 12 residues. CDR3 in amino acids: CASTAREDTQYF. The DNA of the CDR3 is TGTGCCAGCACCGCTCGCGAAGATACGCAGTATTTT.